This T cell receptor beta chain is drawn from a study of blood T cell repertoires in COVID-19. Profiled with immunoSEQ multiplex PCR; TCRdb holds only in-frame clones, not every one. Counted here are about 30,000 clones, 85% to 90% occurring once; the ten biggest clones make up roughly 15%. Of note for this clone: The sample holds other DNA sequences that translate to the same CDR3.

The ends were cut back, 3 bases at V and 8 bases at J, with 7 bases in the middle. The CDR3 length is 11 residues. V usage is TRBV12-3 or TRBV12-4 and J usage is TRBJ1-1, with D perhaps TRBD1 (5 bases). The source is an older man with acute or convalescent COVID-19. The sequenced sample was peripheral blood. The CDR3 DNA follows: TGTGCCAGCAGTTTGGGGGGGGAAGCTTTCTTT. Translation: CASSLGGEAFF.